This T cell receptor beta chain was captured by sequencing in a study of early T cells in non-severe SARS-CoV-2 infection (dated by TCRdb to the early 2020s). With respect to the entire study: Bulk RNA from unsorted whole blood was used for TCR sequencing, so alpha and beta chains could not be paired. On the study overall, not on this receptor specifically: VDJdb matching was skewed toward anti-spike CD8 responses, so virus-specific expansions were likely underestimated and private and CD4 specificities were missed.

The library was built by means of 5' RACE. For sequencing, a NextSeq 500 was employed. Unique molecular identifiers were attached to individual cDNA molecules in the TCR library protocol so that sequencing error and PCR bias could be corrected. Sequencing covered both TCR alpha and beta chains, and within each sample the abundances of alpha and beta sequences were tightly co-correlated. In the source study's methods: Decombinator V4 was used to perform V gene, J gene and CDR3 annotation of TCR sequences. Expanded TCRs were defined as changing significantly between any two time points under a Poisson model with p below 0.0001. TCR abundances were normalised to the total number of TCRs sequenced per sample and expressed as counts per million. TRAV1-2 paired with TRAJ12, TRAJ20 or TRAJ33 defined MAIT TCRs, while TRAV10 paired with TRAJ18 defined iNKT TCRs. VDJdb, accessed 1 November 2021, was searched for CMV, EBV and SARS-CoV-2 annotated TCRs, excluding TCRs annotated for multiple antigens. Using fastp at Q25 and MiXCR, TCRdb reprocessed the public reads and kept productive beta chains. Each entry is one CDR3 protein sequence, shown with its most common DNA and genes. The V and J calls here are based on TCRdb, not the publication. Within this sample are 60,000 or so distinct CDR3 sequences, with roughly 10% of them counted one time only. 1.5% to 2% of the sample goes to the ten largest clones.

The germline V gene encodes CDR1 PRHDT and CDR2 FYEKMQ (reference sequence). Trimming takes 3 bases off V and 8 bases off J; junction bases not matched to a gene: 12. Reading from cysteine to phenylalanine, the CDR3 counts 15 amino acids. Only the CDR3 portion is preserved as DNA: 45 bases, with reading frame beginning at the first base. This clonotype was counted at least ten times. It has no known antigen specificity. Base-call qualities are not available, and no considerably larger clone is one nucleotide away. A case-control design nested within a healthcare worker cohort in London, UK, was used, with weekly nasopharyngeal swab PCR tests and blood sampling performed. Healthcare workers were recruited between 23 and 31 March 2020, during the week of the UK lockdown, and were followed weekly for up to roughly 15 weeks.

The TCR was taken from an adult who was a healthcare worker with PCR-confirmed SARS-CoV-2 infection or an uninfected control (not recorded which). Source material: whole blood. Recombination joined TRBV13 with TRBJ1-2; 7 of the junction bases match TRBD1. At the DNA level, the sequence is TGTGCCAGCAGCTTCCGGGACAGTCCTTCGGAGGGCTACACCTTC. This gives the protein CASSFRDSPSEGYTF.